The rows below give T cell receptor beta chains drawn from one sample of a study of OX40 agonist ivuxolimab in advanced cancers. Some clones are missing from TCRdb's copy, which holds only in-frame ones; the method was immunoSEQ multiplex PCR. The sample records 73,000 or so clones, around 86% being singletons. The starting material was CD4+ or CD8+ T cells sorted from blood, obtained in a trial of the OX40 agonist ivuxolimab. These TCRs come from an adult with an advanced solid tumor such as melanoma, head and neck, liver or kidney cancer. The CDR3 runs from the conserved cysteine through the conserved F or W. The D gene is left open where the match is weak. The size field is filled for only some rows; it gives once, few, many or a size class.

V gene: TRBV5-1; D gene: -; CDR3 length: 15; clone size: -; J gene: TRBJ1-1; CDR3 DNA: TGCGCCAGCAGGGAAAAAAGGGGGTCGAACACTGAAGCTTTCTTT; CDR3 protein: CASREKRGSNTEAFF
V gene: TRBV11-2; D gene: -; CDR3 length: 13; clone size: -; J gene: TRBJ1-4; CDR3 DNA: TGTGCCAGCAGCCTTAGGACATCCGAAAAACTGTTTTTT; CDR3 protein: CASSLRTSEKLFF
V gene: TRBV6-5; D gene: -; CDR3 length: 15; clone size: -; J gene: TRBJ2-7; CDR3 DNA: TGTGCCAGCAGTCCCCACGGGGACGGTTCCTACGAGCAGTACTTC; CDR3 protein: CASSPHGDGSYEQYF
V gene: TRBV4-1; D gene: -; CDR3 length: 15; clone size: -; J gene: TRBJ2-6; CDR3 DNA: TGCGCCAGCAGGGGGGCTAGCTCTGGGGCCAACGTCCTGACTTTC; CDR3 protein: CASRGASSGANVLTF
V gene: TRBV5-1; D gene: TRBD1; CDR3 length: 15; clone size: -; J gene: TRBJ1-2; CDR3 DNA: TGCGCCAGCAGCTCGACAGGGGGTGGAAACTATGGCTACACCTTC; CDR3 protein: CASSSTGGGNYGYTF
V gene: TRBV7-2; D gene: -; CDR3 length: 14; clone size: -; J gene: TRBJ2-3; CDR3 DNA: TGTGCCAGCAGCTTAAGGGCCTGGGGAGATACGCAGTATTTT; CDR3 protein: CASSLRAWGDTQYF
V gene: TRBV29-1; D gene: -; CDR3 length: 14; clone size: -; J gene: TRBJ1-1; CDR3 DNA: TGCAGCGTTGTGGCACCCCGAAAGGTGACTGAAGCTTTCTTT; CDR3 protein: CSVVAPRKVTEAFF
V gene: TRBV5-1; D gene: TRBD2; CDR3 length: 16; clone size: -; J gene: TRBJ2-3; CDR3 DNA: TGCGCCAGCAGCCGGAAGACTAGCGGAGGGACAGATACGCAGTATTTT; CDR3 protein: CASSRKTSGGTDTQYF
V gene: TRBV19; D gene: -; CDR3 length: 15; clone size: -; J gene: TRBJ1-5; CDR3 DNA: TGTGCCAGTAGCCCCTGGGGGCAGGTGGGTCAGCCCCAGCATTTT; CDR3 protein: CASSPWGQVGQPQHF
V gene: TRBV7-2; D gene: TRBD2; CDR3 length: 15; clone size: -; J gene: TRBJ2-3; CDR3 DNA: TGTGCCAGCAGCATTAGCGGGGGGGCCGGAGATACGCAGTATTTT; CDR3 protein: CASSISGGAGDTQYF
V gene: TRBV5-1; D gene: -; CDR3 length: 15; clone size: -; J gene: TRBJ2-5; CDR3 DNA: TGCGCCAGCAGCTGGGGACGGCTGTACCAAGAGACCCAGTACTTC; CDR3 protein: CASSWGRLYQETQYF
V gene: TRBV9; D gene: -; CDR3 length: 17; clone size: -; J gene: TRBJ2-1; CDR3 DNA: TGTGCCAGCAGCGAGAGGGCCCCTCATGACTCCTACAATGAGCAGTTCTTC; CDR3 protein: CASSERAPHDSYNEQFF
V gene: TRBV2; D gene: -; CDR3 length: 12; clone size: -; J gene: TRBJ2-1; CDR3 DNA: TGTGCCAGCAGTCCCCAGTACAATGAGCAGTTCTTC; CDR3 protein: CASSPQYNEQFF
V gene: TRBV6-1; D gene: -; CDR3 length: 15; clone size: -; J gene: TRBJ1-5; CDR3 DNA: TGTGCCAGCAGTGAAGGGGTCGGATTGCCTCAGCCCCAGCATTTT; CDR3 protein: CASSEGVGLPQPQHF
V gene: TRBV6-1; D gene: TRBD1; CDR3 length: 15; clone size: -; J gene: TRBJ1-6; CDR3 DNA: TGTGCCAGCAACCGGGACAGGGTCCGCGATTCACCCCTCCACTTT; CDR3 protein: CASNRDRVRDSPLHF
V gene: TRBV5-8; D gene: TRBD1; CDR3 length: 16; clone size: -; J gene: TRBJ1-6; CDR3 DNA: TGTGCCAGCAGCTTGTACAGGGGACCGGATAATTCACCCCTCCACTTT; CDR3 protein: CASSLYRGPDNSPLHF
V gene: TRBV18; D gene: -; CDR3 length: 13; clone size: -; J gene: TRBJ1-5; CDR3 DNA: TGTGCCAGCTCACGGCAGGCGGATCAGCCCCAGCATTTT; CDR3 protein: CASSRQADQPQHF
V gene: TRBV7-6; D gene: -; CDR3 length: 12; clone size: -; J gene: TRBJ1-2; CDR3 DNA: TGTGCCAGCAGCTTGGTCCGCTATGGCTACACCTTC; CDR3 protein: CASSLVRYGYTF
V gene: TRBV9; D gene: TRBD2; CDR3 length: 16; clone size: -; J gene: TRBJ2-2; CDR3 DNA: TGTGCCAGCAGCGAAGGGACTAGCGGAGCGACCGGGGAGCTGTTTTTT; CDR3 protein: CASSEGTSGATGELFF
V gene: TRBV29-1; D gene: -; CDR3 length: 13; clone size: -; J gene: TRBJ2-2; CDR3 DNA: TGCAGCGTTGGGGGGCTGGGGACCGGGGAGCTGTTTTTT; CDR3 protein: CSVGGLGTGELFF
V gene: TRBV7-2; D gene: TRBD1; CDR3 length: 14; clone size: few; J gene: TRBJ2-7; CDR3 DNA: TGTGCCAGCAGCTTGACAGGGGGCGGGTACGAGCAGTACTTC; CDR3 protein: CASSLTGGGYEQYF
V gene: TRBV28; D gene: -; CDR3 length: 12; clone size: -; J gene: TRBJ1-1; CDR3 DNA: TGTGCCAGCAGCCTGGCACCTACTGAAGCTTTCTTT; CDR3 protein: CASSLAPTEAFF
V gene: TRBV5-6; D gene: -; CDR3 length: 14; clone size: few; J gene: TRBJ2-2; CDR3 DNA: TGTGCCACAACGCGACTAGCGAACACCGGGGAGCTGTTTTTT; CDR3 protein: CATTRLANTGELFF
V gene: TRBV7-3; D gene: -; CDR3 length: 16; clone size: -; J gene: TRBJ1-2; CDR3 DNA: TGTGCCAGCAGCTTAACCCCAGGGAGAGCTAACTATGGCTACACCTTC; CDR3 protein: CASSLTPGRANYGYTF
V gene: TRBV6-1; D gene: -; CDR3 length: 12; clone size: -; J gene: TRBJ1-5; CDR3 DNA: TGTGCCAGCAGTGAAAAGTCACAGCCCCAGCATTTT; CDR3 protein: CASSEKSQPQHF
V gene: TRBV9; D gene: TRBD1; CDR3 length: 15; clone size: -; J gene: TRBJ2-7; CDR3 DNA: TGTGCCAGCAGCCTCCGGGACAGGGGAGGGTACGAGCAGTACTTC; CDR3 protein: CASSLRDRGGYEQYF